The clone carrying this TCR beta chain showed up just a few times. What it recognizes is unknown. The record originates from a study of beta chain features in type 1 diabetes. Findings of the study overall: Moderately but significantly shorter TCRB CDR3s were found in Type 1 diabetes patients in all four CD4+ subsets.

The authors reverse transcribed all of the isolated RNA, so sequencing captured expressed TCRB transcripts. The table came from immunoSEQ multiplex PCR; TCRdb's copy has only in-frame clones and leaves some out. The repertoire holds more than 300,000 clones, around 8.5% seen once, with 1% in the top ten. The receptor comes from a man in his thirties or forties with type 1 diabetes. Input material: central memory CD4+ T cells from blood.

The CDR3 is CASSVEGGVSYEQYF. The CDR3 DNA sequence: TGTGCCAGCAGCGTAGAGGGGGGCGTCTCCTACGAGCAGTACTTC. The chain uses TRBV9 and TRBJ2-7; D may correspond to TRBD1 or TRBD2 (6 bases each). V lost 0 bases, J lost 0 bases, and 10 bases lay in between. CDR3 size: 15 residues. In germline, CDR1 is SGDLS, CDR2 YYNGEE. The whole variable domain, filled in from reference TRBV9 and TRBJ2-7, reads DSGVTQTPKHLITATGQRVTLRCSPRSGDLSVYWYQQSLDQGLQFLIQYYNGEERAKGNILERFSAQQFPDLHSELNLSSLELGDSALYFCASSVEGGVSYEQYFGPGTRLTVT.